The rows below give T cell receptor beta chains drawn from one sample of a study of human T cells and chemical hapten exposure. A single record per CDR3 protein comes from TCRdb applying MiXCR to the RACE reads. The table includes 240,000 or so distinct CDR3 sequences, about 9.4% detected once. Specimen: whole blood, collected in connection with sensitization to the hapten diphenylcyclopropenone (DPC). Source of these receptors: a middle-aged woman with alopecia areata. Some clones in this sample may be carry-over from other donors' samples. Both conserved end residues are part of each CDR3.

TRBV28,CASSLSSGVGNEQFF
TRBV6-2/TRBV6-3,CASKLPANEQFF
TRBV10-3,CAISSDRGYAEAFF
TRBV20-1,CSAAAGTGVGEQYF
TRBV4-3,CASSQDRDRVLYGYTF
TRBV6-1,CASSRDRGRDKQFF
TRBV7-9,CASSLPGTGYAF
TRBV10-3,CAITTPGAVGYNEQFF
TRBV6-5,CASSIRTSGSRQTGELFF
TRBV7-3,CASSPSGPSSYNEQFF
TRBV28,CDSSARDLKETQYF
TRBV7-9,CASSLGGQVGRNEQFF
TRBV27,CASGSGLTYNEQFF
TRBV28,CASSLSRWEGPNTGELFF
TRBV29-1,CSTGRPSGARGTDTQYF
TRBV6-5,CASSYSAGGSSYEQYF
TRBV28,CASNPGGGSGSYEQYF
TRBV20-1,CSARDVKNYGYTF
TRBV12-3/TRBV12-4,CASRGTGNYEQYF
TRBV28,CASSSGQGNTGELFF
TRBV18,CASSPDGLSYEQYF
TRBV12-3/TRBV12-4,CASRPPWGDEQYF
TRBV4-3,CASSQDNRGGQPQHF
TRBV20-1,CSARDGGTTYNEQFF
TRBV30,CAWSVRDNQPQHF
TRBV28,CASSPRGLPTDTQYF
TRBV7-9,CASSFGSNYGYTF
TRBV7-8,CASSLWGTGADIQYF